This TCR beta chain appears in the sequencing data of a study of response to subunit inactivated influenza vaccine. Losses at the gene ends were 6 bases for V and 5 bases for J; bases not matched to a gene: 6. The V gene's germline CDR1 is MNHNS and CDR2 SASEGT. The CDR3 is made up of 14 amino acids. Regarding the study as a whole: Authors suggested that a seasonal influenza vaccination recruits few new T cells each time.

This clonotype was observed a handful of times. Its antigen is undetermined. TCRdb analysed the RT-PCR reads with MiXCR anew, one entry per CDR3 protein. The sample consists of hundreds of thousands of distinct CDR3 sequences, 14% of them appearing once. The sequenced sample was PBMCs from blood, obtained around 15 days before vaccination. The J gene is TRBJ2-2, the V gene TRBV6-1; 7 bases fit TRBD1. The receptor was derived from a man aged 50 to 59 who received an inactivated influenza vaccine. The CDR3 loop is CASRWTGQTGELFF. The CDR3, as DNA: TGTGCCAGCAGGTGGACAGGACAAACCGGGGAGCTGTTTTTT.